This T cell receptor (beta chain) originates from a study of blood T cell repertoires in COVID-19. Across the whole study: Sample material is recorded as cDNA or gDNA derived from T cells, B-cell-depleted T cells, or PBMCs.

Produced via immunoSEQ multiplex PCR; TCRdb's table is partial and in-frame only. The sample has around 220,000 clones, more than 75% seen once. This CDR3 has 15 residues. The ends were cut back, 6 bases at V and 6 bases at J, with 18 bases in the middle. CDR1 MNHEY and CDR2 SVGAGI come from the germline V gene. Sequenced: peripheral blood. This receptor was taken from a middle-aged man with acute or convalescent COVID-19. The chain links TRBV6-5 to TRBJ1-3; possible D gene TRBD1, 5 bases. This chain's CDR3 is CASSDPGLSLNTIYF. The DNA of the CDR3 is TGTGCCAGCAGCGATCCGGGACTTTCTCTAAACACCATATATTTT.